One and the same sample provided the 27 T cell receptor beta chains below, sequenced in a study of CD8 T cells in Susac syndrome. Reverse transcription of about 0.45 to 1 ug RNA was carried out with random hexamers. TCRdb used MiXCR to reprocess the immunoSEQ multiplex PCR reads, holding one entry per CDR3 protein. Of 400,000 or so distinct CDR3 sequences in the sample, more than 80% are singletons; the top ten hold about 0.12%. Specimen: CD8+ T cells from PBMCs. The receptors here all came from a human donor with multiple sclerosis.

The chain combines TRBV15 with TRBJ2-3, with TRBD1 matching 8 bases. The length of the CDR3 is 16 residues. The junction had 9 bases not matched to a gene; V was cut back by 3 bases and J by 4 bases. The V gene's germline CDR1 is LNHNV and CDR2 YYDKDF (reference sequence). In DNA form, the CDR3 reads TGTGCCACCAGCAGCAGCCGGGACAGGTTTTCAGATACGCAGTATTTT. It translates to CATSSSRDRFSDTQYF.

The rearrangement joins TRBV19 to TRBJ1-5, with 7 positions matching TRBD1. The CDR3 is 13 residues long. Trimming took 11 bases from V and 0 from J; bases not matched to a gene: 4. Germline V lookup: CDR1 LNHDA, CDR2 SQIVND (reference sequence). The CDR3 is CAGGQDSNQPQHF. In DNA, the CDR3 is TGTGCCGGAGGACAGGATAGCAATCAGCCCCAGCATTTT.

The chain is built from TRBV5-6 and TRBJ1-2; a possible D gene is TRBD1 (5 bases). Trimming took off 0 bases at V and 5 bases at J, with 11 bases between the two ends. The CDR3 is 14 amino acids. CDR1 and CDR2 from the germline V gene are SGHDT and YYEEEE. The CDR3 here is CASSLVRGLYGYTF. The CDR3 DNA reads as TGTGCCAGCAGCTTGGTTCGGGGACTTTATGGCTACACCTTC. Drawing the rest from reference TRBV5-6 and TRBJ1-2, the complete variable domain is DAGVTQSPTHLIKTRGQQVTLRCSPKSGHDTVSWYQQALGQGPQFIFQYYEEEERQRGNFPDRFSGHQFPNYSSELNVNALLLGDSALYLCASSLVRGLYGYTFGSGTRLTVV.

The V call is TRBV19, the J call TRBJ2-5; TRBD1 might be the D (6 bases). This CDR3 has 17 amino acids. CDR1 is LNHDA and CDR2 is SQIVND in the germline V gene (reference sequence). With 5 bases removed from V and 1 base from J, the gap between germline ends came to 20 bases. This chain's CDR3 is CASSVSTYRVSQETQYF. The CDR3 DNA sequence: TGTGCCAGTAGTGTTAGCACCTACAGGGTATCCCAAGAGACCCAGTACTTC.

The chain uses TRBV7-6 and TRBJ2-3, with D unclear. Germline CDR1 SGHVS, CDR2 FNYEAQ. CDR3 size: 14 residues. V dropped 10 bases and J dropped 2 bases, with 16 bases sitting between them. The CDR3 loop reads CATMDRAFTDTQYF. The CDR3 DNA is TGTGCCACGATGGACCGTGCCTTCACAGATACGCAGTATTTT.

V is TRBV27 and J is TRBJ1-4; tentative D call: TRBD1 (5 bases). Per germline, CDR1 MNHEY and CDR2 SMNVEV (reference sequence). The CDR3 is 13 residues long. Trimming shortened V by 5 bases and J by 10 bases, and 14 bases separated the two germline ends. The CDR3 sequence: CASSTGPRGKLFF. CDR3 sequence (DNA): TGTGCCAGCAGTACGGGACCGCGGGGAAAACTGTTTTTT.

The V call is TRBV3-1, the J call TRBJ2-6; TRBD1 might be the D (5 bases). CDR1 is LGHDT and CDR2 is YNNKEL in the germline V gene (reference sequence). This CDR3 region has 18 residues. V was shortened by 0 bases and J by 1 base, with 13 bases between the two germline ends. The DNA of the CDR3 is TGTGCCAGCAGCCAAGATGTCGCGACAGAATCTGGGGCCAACGTCCTGACTTTC. Protein: CASSQDVATESGANVLTF.

The chain uses TRBV12-3 or TRBV12-4 and TRBJ2-2; D is possibly TRBD1 or TRBD2 (6 bases each). The CDR3 is 16 amino acids. Deletions cut 7 bases from V and 4 bases from J, with 19 bases between. This CDR3 reads CASTPGGGEGTGELFF. The CDR3 region has the DNA TGTGCCAGCACCCCCGGGGGCGGAGAGGGCACCGGGGAGCTGTTTTTT.

This clonotype occurred once. The chain carries TRBV28 and TRBJ1-3; no reliable D call. V gave up 5 bases and J gave up 2 bases, with 16 bases separating them. Germline values: CDR1 MDHEN, CDR2 SYDVKM. The CDR3 covers 16 residues. The CDR3 DNA reads as TGTGCCAGCAGTCCCGGGCGGCTCGAGGCTGGAAACACCATATATTTT. Translation gives CASSPGRLEAGNTIYF.

The gene calls are TRBV7-6 and TRBJ2-7; D is tentatively TRBD1 or TRBD2 (5 bases each). The CDR3 length is 15 residues. CDR1 is SGHVS, CDR2 FNYEAQ, per germline. V was cut by 8 bases and J by 3 bases, with 20 bases left in between. The CDR3 nucleotides read TGTGCCAGCGGATACTACGGGACGGCTTTCTACGAGCAGTACTTC. This codes for CASGYYGTAFYEQYF.

V usage is TRBV9 and J usage is TRBJ2-1, with 9 bases aligning to TRBD2. This CDR3 region has 16 residues. Germline CDR1 SGDLS, CDR2 YYNGEE. V lost 1 base, J lost 3 bases, and 5 bases stayed unmatched. This CDR3 is CASSVSGLAFYNEQFF. The DNA for the CDR3 is TGTGCCAGCAGCGTAAGCGGACTAGCGTTCTACAATGAGCAGTTCTTC.

The chain combines TRBV27 with TRBJ1-1, with D possibly matching TRBD1 (5 bases). Trimming removed 8 bases at V and 5 bases at J, with 15 bases between. CDR1 and CDR2 from the germline V gene are MNHEY and SMNVEV (reference sequence). CDR3 length equals 13 residues. The CDR3 reads CASFLGDGTEAFF. In DNA form, the CDR3 reads TGTGCCAGCTTTTTAGGGGACGGTACTGAAGCTTTCTTT.

The chain couples TRBV12-3 or TRBV12-4 to TRBJ2-3; 13 positions agree with TRBD2. Germline trimming cut 7 bases from V and 3 bases from J; bases unmatched to any gene: 10. The CDR3 runs to 17 residues. The chain's CDR3 is CASKTSGGASGTDTQYF. The CDR3 nucleotides are TGTGCCAGCAAAACTAGCGGGGGGGCCTCGGGAACAGATACGCAGTATTTT.

About this clonotype itself: At one boundary the junction diverges from the germline segment, which might be a read error. V usage is TRBV7-9 and J usage is TRBJ2-5; TRBD2 agrees at 7 bases. From germline, CDR1 is SEHNR and CDR2 FQNEAQ (reference sequence). This CDR3 comprises 15 residues. DNA for the CDR3: TGTACCAGCAGCTTAGGGAGGGCCACCTCGGAGACCCAGTACTTC. Translating gives CTSSLGRATSETQYF.

This chain uses TRBV28 with TRBJ2-4, with 9 positions matching TRBD2. Trimming cost V 6 bases and J 3 bases; bases outside gene matches: 18. The CDR3 spans 19 residues. The germline V gene has CDR1 MDHEN and CDR2 SYDVKM. The CDR3 nucleotides read TGTGCCAGCAGCACCCTACTAGCGGGTCATACGTGGGGCAAAAACATTCAGTACTTC. Translated, it gives CASSTLLAGHTWGKNIQYF. The full variable domain, with the rest looked up from reference TRBV28 and TRBJ2-4, is DVKVTQSSRYLVKRTGEKVFLECVQDMDHENMFWYRQDPGLGLRLIYFSYDVKMKEKGDIPEGYSVSREKKERFSLILESASTNQTSMYLCASSTLLAGHTWGKNIQYFGAGTRLSVL.

The chain recombines TRBV5-5 with TRBJ2-7; D call uncertain. The germline V gene encodes CDR1 SGHKS and CDR2 YYEKEE (reference sequence). The CDR3 has 14 amino acids. Trimming removed 0 bases from V and 3 bases from J, with 10 bases in between. The chain's CDR3 is CASSLGFRIYEQYF. The DNA of the CDR3 is TGTGCCAGCAGCTTGGGGTTCCGGATCTACGAGCAGTACTTC.

J is TRBJ2-2 and V is TRBV6-5; 7 nucleotides agree with TRBD1. This CDR3 is built from 15 residues. CDR1 is MNHEY, CDR2 SVGAGI, per germline. The V gene end was trimmed by 1 base and the J gene end by 4 bases; junction bases not matched to a gene: 3. This CDR3 is CASSYLPGGTGELFF. The DNA of the CDR3 is TGTGCCAGCAGTTACTTGCCAGGGGGCACCGGGGAGCTGTTTTTT.

The table lists this clonotype with a few counts. The J gene is TRBJ2-2, the V gene TRBV12-3 or TRBV12-4, with D hard to call. Trimming removed 1 base at V and 8 bases at J, with 5 bases between. This CDR3 region has 12 residues. The DNA of the CDR3 is TGTGCCAGCAGTTTAGGTTCGGGGGAGCTGTTTTTT. Translated: CASSLGSGELFF.

The chain has TRBV27 and TRBJ2-1; D is unclear. Germline loops: CDR1 MNHEY, CDR2 SMNVEV (reference sequence). The CDR3 covers 13 residues. The germline V and J ends were trimmed by 3 bases and 6 bases, with 9 bases remaining between them. This CDR3 is CASSLSTFNEQFF. CDR3 nucleotides: TGTGCCAGCAGTTTGTCTACCTTCAATGAGCAGTTCTTC.

This clonotype was detected only once. The chain links TRBV28 to TRBJ2-7; 11 bases are a match to TRBD2. This CDR3 comprises 15 residues. Germline trimming cut 7 bases from V and 4 bases from J; bases unmatched to any gene: 9. The germline V gene has CDR1 MDHEN and CDR2 SYDVKM. CDR3 DNA: TGTGCCAGCACCTCCACCGGGACTAGCGGTTACGAGCAGTACTTC. As protein: CASTSTGTSGYEQYF.

V usage is TRBV3-1 and J usage is TRBJ1-1, with TRBD1 identical over 7 bases. CDR1 is LGHDT and CDR2 is YNNKEL in the germline V gene (reference sequence). The CDR3 contains 16 residues. V was clipped by 3 bases and J by 3 bases; unmatched bases: 10. Here the CDR3 reads CASSHQGEWVDTEAFF. The CDR3 DNA reads TGTGCCAGCAGCCATCAGGGGGAATGGGTGGACACTGAAGCTTTCTTT.

The gene calls are TRBV7-2 and TRBJ2-7, with D hard to call. This CDR3 is 15 amino acids long. Per germline, CDR1 SGHTA and CDR2 FQGNSA. V was clipped by 4 bases and J by 0 bases, with 13 bases between them. The CDR3 nucleotides are TGTGCCAGCAGCTCCCCGTCGGACGGCTCCTACGAGCAGTACTTC. This gives the protein CASSSPSDGSYEQYF. Full variable domain (outside the CDR3, taken from reference TRBV7-2 and TRBJ2-7): GAGVSQSPSNKVTEKGKDVELRCDPISGHTALYWYRQSLGQGLEFLIYFQGNSAPDKSGLPSDRFSAERTGGSVSTLTIQRTQQEDSAVYLCASSSPSDGSYEQYFGPGTRLTVT.

The chain carries TRBV4-1 and TRBJ2-1; 11 nucleotides match TRBD2. Per germline, CDR1 MGHRA and CDR2 YSYEKL. This CDR3 has 15 residues. Trimming cost V 1 base and J 5 bases; bases outside gene matches: 1. This CDR3 is CASSQVSGGDNEQFF. CDR3 nucleotide sequence: TGCGCCAGCAGCCAAGTTAGCGGGGGGGACAATGAGCAGTTCTTC.

The V and J genes are TRBV7-6 and TRBJ2-2; D is unresolved. Germline CDR1 and CDR2: SGHVS and FNYEAQ. The CDR3 length is 12 residues. Trimming pared 5 bases from V and 7 bases from J, leaving 8 bases between. Here the CDR3 reads CASSRSLGELFF. The CDR3 coding sequence is TGTGCCAGCAGCCGGTCCCTCGGGGAGCTGTTTTTT.

The chain couples TRBV6-5 to TRBJ1-1; D is unresolved. Germline V gene lookup returns CDR1 MNHEY and CDR2 SVGAGI. V lost 5 bases to trimming and J lost 2 bases, with 9 bases between them. The CDR3 loop spans 13 amino acids. CDR3 amino acids: CASSRFGNTEAFF. For the CDR3, the DNA is TGTGCCAGCAGTCGGTTCGGTAACACTGAAGCTTTCTTT.

This clonotype was seen just once. This rearrangement joins TRBV6-5 to TRBJ2-5; weak D call: TRBD2 (6 bases). The germline V gene has CDR1 MNHEY and CDR2 SVGAGI. The CDR3 contains 17 residues. V shed 2 bases and J shed 2 bases, with 18 bases lying between them. CDR3 bases: TGTGCCAGCAGTTACCTCTCCAGGGAGGACCTACAAGAGACCCAGTACTTC. Its protein is CASSYLSREDLQETQYF.

This clonotype was observed a single time. V is TRBV6-5 and J is TRBJ2-1, with 11 bases matching TRBD2. This CDR3 is 18 amino acids long. Losses at the gene ends were 0 bases for V and 0 bases for J; bases not matched to a gene: 4. Germline V gene data show CDR1 as MNHEY and CDR2 as SVGAGI. The DNA of the CDR3 is TGTGCCAGCAGTTACTCGACAGGGACTAGCGGCTCCTACAATGAGCAGTTCTTC. Translation: CASSYSTGTSGSYNEQFF.